This T cell receptor beta chain was profiled in a study of blood T cells in healthy people across ages. This clonotype showed up just a few times. Its matching antigen is unknown. A second PCR, run for about 7 to 11 cycles, used a sample-barcoded 5' primer plus a J-beta primer mix. TCRdb reanalysed the 5' RACE reads using MiXCR and keeps one entry per CDR3 protein. In the table there are some 900,000 distinct CDR3 sequences, 25% to 30% of which are singletons. Study results and caveats: Comparison with aged donors showed that long-lived donors had more naive CD4+ cells and higher diversity.

The specimen sequenced was blood. The clonotype originates from a woman aged 80 or over in good health.

CDR3 sequence (DNA): TGTGCCAGCAGTATGGGGGGTTTGAACACTGAAGCTTTCTTT. Protein sequence: CASSMGGLNTEAFF. The J gene is TRBJ1-1, the V gene TRBV6-2 or TRBV6-3; a weak D match, TRBD1 (5 bases). The CDR3 has 14 amino acids. Per germline, CDR1 MNHEY and CDR2 SVGEGT. Trimming shortened V by 5 bases and J by 0 bases, and 10 bases separated the two germline ends.